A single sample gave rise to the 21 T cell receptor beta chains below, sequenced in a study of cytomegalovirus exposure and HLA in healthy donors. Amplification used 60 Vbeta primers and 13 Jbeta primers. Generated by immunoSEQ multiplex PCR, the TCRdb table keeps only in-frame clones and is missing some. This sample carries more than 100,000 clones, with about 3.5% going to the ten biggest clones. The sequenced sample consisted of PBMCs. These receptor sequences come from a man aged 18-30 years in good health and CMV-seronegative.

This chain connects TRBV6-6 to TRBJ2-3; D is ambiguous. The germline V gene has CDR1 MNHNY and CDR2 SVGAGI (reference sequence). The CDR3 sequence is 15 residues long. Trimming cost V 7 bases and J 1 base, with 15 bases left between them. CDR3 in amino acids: CASTPVKLRTDTQYF. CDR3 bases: TGTGCCAGCACCCCCGTGAAGCTCCGCACAGATACGCAGTATTTT.

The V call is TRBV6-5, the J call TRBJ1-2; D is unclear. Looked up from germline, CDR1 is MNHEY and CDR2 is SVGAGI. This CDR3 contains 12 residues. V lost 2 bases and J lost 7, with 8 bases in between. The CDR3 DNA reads TGTGCCAGCAGTTACGGTGCAGGTGGCTACACCTTC. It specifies CASSYGAGGYTF.

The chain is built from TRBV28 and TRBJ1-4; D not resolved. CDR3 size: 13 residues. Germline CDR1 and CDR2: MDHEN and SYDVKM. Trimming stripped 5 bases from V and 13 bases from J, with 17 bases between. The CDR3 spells CASSTLGGSGLFF. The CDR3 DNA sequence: TGTGCCAGCAGTACCCTCGGAGGTTCCGGACTGTTTTTT.

The CDR3 region has the DNA TGTGCCAGCGCGGGGGGGCCGGGTTCACCCCTCCACTTT. Translation: CASAGGPGSPLHF. The V and J genes are TRBV9 and TRBJ1-6, with D tentatively TRBD1 (6 bases). Trimming took off 7 bases at V and 9 bases at J, with 14 bases between the two ends. The germline gives CDR1 SGDLS, CDR2 YYNGEE. This CDR3 region has 13 residues.

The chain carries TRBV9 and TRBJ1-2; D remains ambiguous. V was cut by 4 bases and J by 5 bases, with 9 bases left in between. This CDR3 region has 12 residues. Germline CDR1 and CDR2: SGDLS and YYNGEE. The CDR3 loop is CASSPDIYGYTF. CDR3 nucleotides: TGTGCCAGCAGCCCAGACATATATGGCTACACCTTC.

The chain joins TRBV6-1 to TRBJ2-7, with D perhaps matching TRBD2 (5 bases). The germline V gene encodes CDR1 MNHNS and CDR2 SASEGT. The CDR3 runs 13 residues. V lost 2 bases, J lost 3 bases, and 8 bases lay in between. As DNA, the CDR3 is TGTGCCAGCAGTGAAAGCGGAGTCTACGAGCAGTACTTC. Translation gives CASSESGVYEQYF.

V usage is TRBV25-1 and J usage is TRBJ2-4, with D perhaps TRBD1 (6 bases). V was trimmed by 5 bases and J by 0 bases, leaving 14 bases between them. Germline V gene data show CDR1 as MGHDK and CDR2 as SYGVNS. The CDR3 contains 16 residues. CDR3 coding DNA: TGTGCCAGCAGTATACAGGGTGGTTCAGCCAAAAACATTCAGTACTTC. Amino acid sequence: CASSIQGGSAKNIQYF.

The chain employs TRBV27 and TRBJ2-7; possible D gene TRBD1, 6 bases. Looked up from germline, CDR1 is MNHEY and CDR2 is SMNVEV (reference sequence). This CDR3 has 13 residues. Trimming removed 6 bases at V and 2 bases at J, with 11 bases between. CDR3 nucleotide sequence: TGTGCCAGCAGATTTCAGGGGCCCTACGAGCAGTACTTC. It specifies CASRFQGPYEQYF.

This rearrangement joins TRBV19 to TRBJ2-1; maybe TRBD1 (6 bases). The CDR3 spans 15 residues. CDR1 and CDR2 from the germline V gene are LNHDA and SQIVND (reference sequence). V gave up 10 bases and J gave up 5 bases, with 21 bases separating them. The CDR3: CATRAPGVVNNEQFF. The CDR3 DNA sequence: TGTGCCACCAGAGCCCCAGGGGTCGTCAACAATGAGCAGTTCTTC.

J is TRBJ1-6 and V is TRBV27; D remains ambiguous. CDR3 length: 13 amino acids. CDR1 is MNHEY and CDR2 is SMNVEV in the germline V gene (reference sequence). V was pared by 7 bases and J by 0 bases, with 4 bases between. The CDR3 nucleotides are TGTGCCAGCACGCGCTCCTATAATTCACCCCTCCACTTT. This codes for CASTRSYNSPLHF.

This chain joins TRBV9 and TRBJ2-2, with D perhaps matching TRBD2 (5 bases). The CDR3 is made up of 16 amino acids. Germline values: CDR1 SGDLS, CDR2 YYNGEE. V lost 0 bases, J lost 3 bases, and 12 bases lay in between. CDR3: CASSVVVSVDTGELFF. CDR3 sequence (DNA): TGTGCCAGCAGCGTAGTTGTTAGCGTGGACACCGGGGAGCTGTTTTTT.

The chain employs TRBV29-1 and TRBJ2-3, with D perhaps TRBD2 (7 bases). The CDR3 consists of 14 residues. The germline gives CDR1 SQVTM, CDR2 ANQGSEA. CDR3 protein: CTSHRGAPTDTQYF. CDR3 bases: TGCACCTCCCACCGGGGGGCCCCCACAGATACGCAGTATTTT.

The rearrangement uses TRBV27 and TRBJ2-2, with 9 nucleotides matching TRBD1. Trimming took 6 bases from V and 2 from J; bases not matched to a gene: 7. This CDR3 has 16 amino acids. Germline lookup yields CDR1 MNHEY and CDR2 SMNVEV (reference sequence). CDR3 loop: CASSRGQGLNTGELFF. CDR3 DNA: TGTGCCAGCAGCCGTGGACAGGGGCTTAACACCGGGGAGCTGTTTTTT.

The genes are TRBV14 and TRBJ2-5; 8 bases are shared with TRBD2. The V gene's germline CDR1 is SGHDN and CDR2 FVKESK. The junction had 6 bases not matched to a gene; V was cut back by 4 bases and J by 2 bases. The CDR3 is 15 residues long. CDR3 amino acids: CASSPGTRAQETQYF. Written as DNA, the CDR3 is TGTGCCAGCAGCCCCGGGACTAGAGCTCAAGAGACCCAGTACTTC.

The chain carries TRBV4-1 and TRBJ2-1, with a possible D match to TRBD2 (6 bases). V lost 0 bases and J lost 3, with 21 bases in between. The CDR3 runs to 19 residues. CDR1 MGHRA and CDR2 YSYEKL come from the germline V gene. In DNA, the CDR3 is TGCGCCAGCAGCCAAGATATGTTAAGGGACTCCTCATTCTACAATGAGCAGTTCTTC. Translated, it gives CASSQDMLRDSSFYNEQFF.

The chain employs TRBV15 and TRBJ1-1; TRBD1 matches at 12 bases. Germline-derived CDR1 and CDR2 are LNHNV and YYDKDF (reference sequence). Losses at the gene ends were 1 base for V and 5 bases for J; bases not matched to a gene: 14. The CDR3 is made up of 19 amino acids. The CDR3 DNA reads TGTGCCACCAGCAGAGTATCCGGGACAGGGGGCGCGGGGAGAACTGAAGCTTTCTTT. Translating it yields CATSRVSGTGGAGRTEAFF. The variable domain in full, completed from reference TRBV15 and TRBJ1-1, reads DAMVIQNPRYQVTQFGKPVTLSCSQTLNHNVMYWYQQKSSQAPKLLFHYYDKDFNNEADTPDNFQSRRPNTSFCFLDIRSPGLGDTAMYLCATSRVSGTGGAGRTEAFFGQGTRLTVV.

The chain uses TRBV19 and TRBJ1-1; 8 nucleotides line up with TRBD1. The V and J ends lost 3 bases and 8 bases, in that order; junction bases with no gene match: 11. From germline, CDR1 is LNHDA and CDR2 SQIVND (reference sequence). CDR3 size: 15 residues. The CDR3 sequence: CASSMTGTGSTEAFF. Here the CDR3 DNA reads TGTGCCAGTAGTATGACCGGGACAGGCTCCACGGAAGCTTTCTTT.

In nucleotides, the CDR3 is TGCGCCAGCAGCCAAGATGACCGTCCCGGGAAAGGAGCTTTCTTT. Encoded protein: CASSQDDRPGKGAFF. The gene calls are TRBV4-1 and TRBJ1-1; D uncertain. This CDR3 contains 15 residues. The germline V and J ends were trimmed by 0 bases and 10 bases, with 18 bases remaining between them. The germline V gene encodes CDR1 MGHRA and CDR2 YSYEKL.

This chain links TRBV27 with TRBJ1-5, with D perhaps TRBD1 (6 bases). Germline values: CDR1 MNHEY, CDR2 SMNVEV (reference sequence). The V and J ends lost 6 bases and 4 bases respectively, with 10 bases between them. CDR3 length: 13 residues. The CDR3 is CASRFTGNQPQHF. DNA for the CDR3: TGTGCCAGCAGGTTTACAGGGAATCAGCCCCAGCATTTT.

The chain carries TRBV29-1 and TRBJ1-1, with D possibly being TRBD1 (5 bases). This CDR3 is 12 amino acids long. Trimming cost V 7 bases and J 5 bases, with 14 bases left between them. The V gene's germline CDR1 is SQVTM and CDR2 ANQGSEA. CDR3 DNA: TGCAGCGGGGTGCGCGGGGGAACTGAAGCTTTCTTT. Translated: CSGVRGGTEAFF.

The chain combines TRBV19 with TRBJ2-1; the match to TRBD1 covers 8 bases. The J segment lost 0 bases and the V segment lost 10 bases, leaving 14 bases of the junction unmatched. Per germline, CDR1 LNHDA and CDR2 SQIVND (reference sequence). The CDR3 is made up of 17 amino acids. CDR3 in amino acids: CATLASGTGSSYNEQFF. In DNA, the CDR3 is TGTGCCACTTTAGCTTCCGGGACAGGAAGCTCCTACAATGAGCAGTTCTTC.